A selection of T cell receptor beta chains follows, all from one sample in a study of PD-1 blockade in classical Hodgkin lymphoma. TCRdb keeps only in-frame clones here, not all; method: immunoSEQ multiplex PCR. This sample carries around 25,000 clones, around 67% of them seen once, and the ten largest clones take approximately 12%. The starting material was peripheral blood mononuclear cells (PBMCs), obtained before the second cycle of nivolumab. The receptor set was obtained from a human donor with classical Hodgkin lymphoma. Each CDR3 is given with its conserved first and last residue. D genes are given only for firm matches. Only some rows state a clone size, as once, few, many or a class for expanded clones.

d_gene	abundance	j_gene	v_gene	CDR3aa	CDR3nt
.	medium-sized	TRBJ1-3	TRBV29-1	CSVVRGTGNTIYF	TGCAGCGTTGTCAGGGGAACTGGAAACACCATATATTTT
TRBD1	.	TRBJ1-1	TRBV30	CAWSSSHRGEAFF	TGTGCCTGGAGCTCTTCCCACAGGGGCGAAGCTTTCTTT
.	.	TRBJ2-5	TRBV20-1	CSARVETQYF	TGCAGTGCTAGAGTAGAGACCCAGTACTTC
.	.	TRBJ2-7	TRBV19	CASSIAGESYEQYF	TGTGCCAGTAGTATAGCGGGCGAATCCTACGAGCAGTACTTC
.	.	TRBJ2-5	TRBV6-4	CASIPEAPTFQETQYF	TGTGCCAGCATCCCAGAGGCCCCGACATTTCAAGAGACCCAGTACTTC
.	few	TRBJ2-5	TRBV18	CASSPSATSETQYF	TGTGCCAGCTCACCAAGCGCTACTTCAGAGACCCAGTACTTC
TRBD1	.	TRBJ2-7	TRBV5-1	CASSWWTGYEQYF	TGCGCCAGCAGCTGGTGGACAGGGTACGAGCAGTACTTC
.	few	TRBJ2-3	TRBV28	CASSGTSTDTQYF	TGTGCCAGCAGTGGGACTAGCACAGATACGCAGTATTTT
.	once	TRBJ2-3	TRBV6-5	CASGEQGTDTQYF	TGTGCCAGCGGGGAACAGGGCACAGATACGCAGTATTTT
.	.	TRBJ2-4	TRBV5-1	CASSLGNSEVKNIQYF	TGCGCCAGCAGCTTGGGTAATAGCGAGGTCAAAAACATTCAGTACTTC
.	.	TRBJ2-1	TRBV30	CAWSASARAEQFF	TGTGCCTGGAGTGCCTCGGCCAGGGCTGAGCAGTTCTTC
TRBD1	.	TRBJ1-5	TRBV28	CASRLGDRPNQPQHF	TGTGCCAGCAGGTTGGGGGACAGACCAAATCAGCCCCAGCATTTT
.	.	TRBJ2-4	TRBV7-2	CASSLFGTSLAKNIQYF	TGTGCCAGCAGCTTATTTGGGACGTCCTTAGCCAAAAACATTCAGTACTTC
.	.	TRBJ1-5	TRBV4-1	CASSQDTLETASNQPQHF	TGCGCCAGCAGCCAAGATACTTTAGAGACAGCCTCCAATCAGCCCCAGCATTTT
.	.	TRBJ2-3	TRBV7-9	CASSQRGTDTQYF	TGTGCCAGCAGCCAGCGGGGCACAGATACGCAGTATTTT
.	.	TRBJ1-2	TRBV10-2	CASSFQLGTGYTF	TGCGCCAGCAGCTTCCAGTTAGGGACTGGCTACACCTTC
TRBD2	medium-sized	TRBJ2-7	TRBV9	CASSATGTSGYEQYF	TGTGCCAGCAGCGCAACCGGGACTAGCGGGTACGAGCAGTACTTC
TRBD1	once	TRBJ1-3	TRBV5-8	CASSWDSHGNTIYF	TGTGCCAGCAGCTGGGACAGTCATGGAAACACCATATATTTT
.	.	TRBJ2-1	TRBV9	CASSLSTGSSYNEQFF	TGTGCCAGCAGCCTAAGTACAGGGAGCTCCTACAATGAGCAGTTCTTC
.	.	TRBJ1-2	TRBV28	CASSLYPIGQQYHYGYTF	TGTGCCAGCAGTTTATACCCGATCGGACAGCAATATCACTATGGCTACACCTTC
.	.	TRBJ1-2	TRBV7-2	CASSLVEGGGYGYTF	TGTGCCAGCAGCTTAGTCGAAGGGGGTGGGTATGGCTACACCTTC
.	.	TRBJ1-5	TRBV28	CASRRGQNNQPQHF	TGTGCCAGCCGACGAGGACAGAACAATCAGCCCCAGCATTTT
.	few	TRBJ1-2	TRBV6-1	CASSDTGLGYTF	TGTGCCAGCAGTGACACAGGGCTTGGCTACACCTTC
.	.	TRBJ1-4	TRBV5-6	CASSFRDEKLFF	TGTGCCAGCAGCTTCAGGGATGAAAAACTGTTTTTT
TRBD1	few	TRBJ2-6	TRBV19	CASSMAGGSGANVLTF	TGTGCCAGTAGTATGGCAGGGGGCTCTGGGGCCAACGTCCTGACTTTC
.	.	TRBJ2-3	TRBV9	CASSPPGNEDTQYF	TGTGCCAGCAGCCCCCCGGGGAATGAGGATACGCAGTATTTT
.	medium-sized	TRBJ1-5	TRBV9	CASSVQGGDQPQHF	TGTGCCAGCAGCGTGCAGGGAGGGGATCAGCCCCAGCATTTT
.	.	TRBJ1-2	TRBV7-2	CASSLMEGRQRYGYTF	TGTGCCAGCAGCTTAATGGAGGGGAGACAGAGGTATGGCTACACCTTC
.	.	TRBJ2-7	TRBV30	CAWRVRSYEQYF	TGTGCCTGGAGGGTGAGGTCCTACGAGCAGTACTTC
.	.	TRBJ2-7	TRBV5-1	CASSLARGYSYEQYF	TGCGCCAGCAGCTTGGCCCGGGGGTACTCCTACGAGCAGTACTTC
.	few	TRBJ2-2	TRBV27	CASSLRPGELFF	TGTGCCAGCAGTTTAAGACCCGGGGAGCTGTTTTTT
.	.	TRBJ1-1	TRBV10-3	CAISVGLDEVEAFF	TGTGCCATCAGTGTCGGGCTAGATGAGGTTGAAGCTTTCTTT
.	.	TRBJ1-2	TRBV6-6	CASSYLDRPSGYTF	TGTGCCAGCAGTTACCTAGACAGGCCCTCCGGCTACACCTTC
.	.	TRBJ1-4	TRBV6-5	CASGSRRNEKLFF	TGTGCCAGCGGCAGCAGAAGAAATGAAAAACTGTTTTTT
.	.	TRBJ1-5	TRBV27	CASGRASNQPQHF	TGTGCCAGCGGCCGGGCGAGCAATCAGCCCCAGCATTTT
TRBD1	.	TRBJ2-7	TRBV28	CASDRGVGEQYF	TGTGCCTCGGACAGGGGAGTCGGCGAGCAGTACTTC
.	.	TRBJ2-5	TRBV29-1	CSVFGEQETQYF	TGCAGCGTTTTTGGGGAACAAGAGACCCAGTACTTC
.	.	TRBJ2-7	TRBV28	CASSLWGRFYEQYF	TGTGCCAGCAGTTTATGGGGTCGGTTCTACGAGCAGTACTTC
TRBD2	.	TRBJ2-1	TRBV5-1	CASSLGLAGDLVGEQFF	TGCGCCAGCAGCTTGGGACTAGCGGGAGACCTGGTGGGTGAGCAGTTCTTC
.	.	TRBJ1-3	TRBV5-4	CASSFKAPGSSGNTIYF	TGTGCCAGCAGCTTTAAGGCTCCAGGGAGCTCTGGAAACACCATATATTTT
.	.	TRBJ2-7	TRBV7-2	CASSLVGGKTSYEQYF	TGTGCCAGCAGCTTAGTCGGCGGGAAGACTTCCTACGAGCAGTACTTC
.	.	TRBJ2-3	TRBV10-3	CAISDPGQNTDTQYF	TGTGCCATCAGTGACCCGGGACAAAACACAGATACGCAGTATTTT
.	.	TRBJ2-3	TRBV4-3	CASSQDDAGSGADTQYF	TGCGCCAGCAGCCAAGATGACGCCGGGAGTGGTGCAGATACGCAGTATTTT
TRBD1	medium-sized	TRBJ1-2	TRBV10-3	CAITPGGSRYGYTF	TGTGCCATCACCCCAGGGGGCTCCCGCTATGGCTACACCTTC
TRBD2	.	TRBJ2-1	TRBV10-3	CASSSLAGGSSYNEQFF	TGTGCCAGCAGTTCCTTAGCGGGGGGAAGCTCCTACAATGAGCAGTTCTTC
TRBD2	.	TRBJ2-3	TRBV28	CASSLAGGSATDTQYF	TGTGCCAGCAGTTTAGCGGGAGGGAGTGCCACAGATACGCAGTATTTT
.	medium-sized	TRBJ1-1	TRBV5-1	CASSHKRGRDTEAFF	TGCGCCAGCAGTCACAAGCGGGGCAGGGACACTGAAGCTTTCTTT
.	.	TRBJ2-5	TRBV18	CASSPGHEETQYF	TGTGCCAGCTCACCGGGACACGAAGAGACCCAGTACTTC
.	few	TRBJ2-2	TRBV7-8	CASSGWGKNTGELFF	TGTGCCAGCAGCGGTTGGGGGAAGAACACCGGGGAGCTGTTTTTT
.	.	TRBJ2-7	TRBV5-5	CASRPGSARAYEQYF	TGTGCCAGCAGACCTGGGAGCGCCCGGGCCTACGAGCAGTACTTC
.	few	TRBJ2-2	TRBV7-9	CASSPPLGGTNTGELFF	TGTGCCAGCAGCCCTCCCCTGGGGGGGACAAACACCGGGGAGCTGTTTTTT
.	medium-sized	TRBJ1-4	TRBV4-1	CASSQDEKLFF	TGCGCCAGCAGCCAAGATGAAAAACTGTTTTTT
.	.	TRBJ2-7	TRBV5-1	CASSLGPFDEQYF	TGCGCCAGCAGCTTGGGGCCCTTCGACGAGCAGTACTTC
.	few	TRBJ2-5	TRBV27	CASSFWGSETQYF	TGTGCCAGCAGTTTTTGGGGCTCAGAGACCCAGTACTTC
.	.	TRBJ2-7	TRBV6-5	CASSPYPGAAYEQYF	TGTGCCAGCAGCCCCTACCCCGGGGCCGCCTACGAGCAGTACTTC
.	.	TRBJ1-1	TRBV5-1	CASSFLSRDGPPKPYNTEAFF	TGCGCCAGCAGCTTTCTGTCCCGGGACGGGCCTCCCAAACCTTACAACACTGAAGCTTTCTTT
TRBD1	.	TRBJ1-1	TRBV28	CASSDPGQEAFF	TGTGCCAGCAGTGATCCGGGACAGGAAGCTTTCTTT
TRBD2	.	TRBJ2-1	TRBV11-2	CASSQLAGGRNEQFF	TGTGCCAGCAGCCAACTAGCGGGGGGGAGGAATGAGCAGTTCTTC
.	.	TRBJ1-5	TRBV30	CAWSGAEDNQPQHF	TGTGCCTGGAGTGGTGCAGAGGACAATCAGCCCCAGCATTTT